The clone carrying this T cell receptor beta chain has just a few counts. Its antigen is not identified. The sample originates from a study of vaccination effects on CD4 cells after COVID-19. Study outcomes and limitations: Cross-reactivity with common cold coronaviruses was shown by only 1 of 255 vaccine-induced clones in healthy vaccinees.

The method was immunoSEQ multiplex PCR; TCRdb's version includes in-frame clones alone and lacks a portion of them. The sample has 25,000 to 35,000 clones, about 74% seen once. Before sequencing took place, the ViraFEST assay used viral peptide pools to expand antigen-specific CD4+ T cells. Scientists isolated CD4+ T cells after a roughly 9-day culture period ended. Two doses of BNT162b2 or mRNA-1273 vaccine were administered to participants. A half-volume exchange with IL-2 medium occurred on days 3 and 7. This TCR was recovered from a human donor who received a COVID-19 vaccine. The sample consisted of CD4+ T cells from PBMCs cultured with HCoV-OC43 spike peptides, taken after COVID-19 vaccination. Subset in this sample: HCoV-OC43 spike overlapping peptide pool stimulation.

The CDR3 spells CASSTQEEALLINYGYTF. The CDR3 DNA reads TGTGCCAGCAGCACACAAGAAGAGGCGCTACTAATTAACTATGGCTACACCTTC. This chain joins TRBV7-8 and TRBJ1-2; the D is unclear. CDR1 and CDR2 (germline): SGHVS, FQNEAQ. The length of the CDR3 is 18 residues. V lost 5 bases, J lost 1 base, and 23 bases lay in between.